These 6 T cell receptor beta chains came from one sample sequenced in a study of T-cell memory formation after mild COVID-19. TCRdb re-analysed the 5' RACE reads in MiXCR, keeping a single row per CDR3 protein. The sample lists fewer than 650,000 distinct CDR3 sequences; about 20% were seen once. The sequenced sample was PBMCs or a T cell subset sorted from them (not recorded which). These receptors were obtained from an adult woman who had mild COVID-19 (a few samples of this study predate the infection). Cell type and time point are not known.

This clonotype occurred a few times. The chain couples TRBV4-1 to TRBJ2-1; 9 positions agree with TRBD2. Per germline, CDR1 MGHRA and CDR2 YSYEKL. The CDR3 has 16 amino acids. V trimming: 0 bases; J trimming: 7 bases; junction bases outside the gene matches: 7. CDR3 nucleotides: TGCGCCAGCAGCCAAGATGTAGCGGGAGTATGGAATGAGCAGTTCTTC. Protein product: CASSQDVAGVWNEQFF.

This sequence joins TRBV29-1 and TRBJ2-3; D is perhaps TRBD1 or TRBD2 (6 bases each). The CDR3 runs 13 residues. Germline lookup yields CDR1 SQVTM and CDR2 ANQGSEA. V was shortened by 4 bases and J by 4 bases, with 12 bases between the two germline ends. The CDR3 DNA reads TGCAGCGTTGCGGGGGCGCTTGCAGATACGCAGTATTTT. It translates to CSVAGALADTQYF.

The CDR3 sequence: CSALGTVAYEQYF. The CDR3 DNA reads TGCAGTGCTCTTGGGACGGTCGCCTACGAGCAGTACTTC. The chain couples TRBV20-1 to TRBJ2-7; TRBD1 or TRBD2 may be the D gene (5 bases each). CDR1 and CDR2 (germline): DFQATT, SNEGSKA (reference sequence). This CDR3 has 13 amino acids. V was clipped by 5 bases and J by 2 bases, with 13 bases between them.

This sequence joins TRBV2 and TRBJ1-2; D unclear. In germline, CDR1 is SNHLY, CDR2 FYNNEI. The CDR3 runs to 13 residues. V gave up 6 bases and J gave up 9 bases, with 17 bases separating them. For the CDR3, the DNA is TGTGCCAGCAGCCAAGGGCAGGTTGGAAGCTACACCTTC. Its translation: CASSQGQVGSYTF.

The chain's CDR3 is CASSPPGLSAYNEQFF. The DNA for the CDR3 is TGTGCCAGCAGCCCTCCCGGACTAAGCGCCTACAATGAGCAGTTCTTC. The chain is built from TRBV12-3 or TRBV12-4 and TRBJ2-1, with D perhaps TRBD2 (6 bases). V was cut by 6 bases and J by 2 bases, with 17 bases left in between. CDR3 length: 16 amino acids.

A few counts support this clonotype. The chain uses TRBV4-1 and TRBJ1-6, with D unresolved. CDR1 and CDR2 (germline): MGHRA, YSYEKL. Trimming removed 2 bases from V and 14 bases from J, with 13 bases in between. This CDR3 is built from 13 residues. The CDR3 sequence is CASSQSTDFSLHF. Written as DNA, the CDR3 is TGCGCCAGCAGCCAATCAACGGACTTCTCCCTCCACTTT.